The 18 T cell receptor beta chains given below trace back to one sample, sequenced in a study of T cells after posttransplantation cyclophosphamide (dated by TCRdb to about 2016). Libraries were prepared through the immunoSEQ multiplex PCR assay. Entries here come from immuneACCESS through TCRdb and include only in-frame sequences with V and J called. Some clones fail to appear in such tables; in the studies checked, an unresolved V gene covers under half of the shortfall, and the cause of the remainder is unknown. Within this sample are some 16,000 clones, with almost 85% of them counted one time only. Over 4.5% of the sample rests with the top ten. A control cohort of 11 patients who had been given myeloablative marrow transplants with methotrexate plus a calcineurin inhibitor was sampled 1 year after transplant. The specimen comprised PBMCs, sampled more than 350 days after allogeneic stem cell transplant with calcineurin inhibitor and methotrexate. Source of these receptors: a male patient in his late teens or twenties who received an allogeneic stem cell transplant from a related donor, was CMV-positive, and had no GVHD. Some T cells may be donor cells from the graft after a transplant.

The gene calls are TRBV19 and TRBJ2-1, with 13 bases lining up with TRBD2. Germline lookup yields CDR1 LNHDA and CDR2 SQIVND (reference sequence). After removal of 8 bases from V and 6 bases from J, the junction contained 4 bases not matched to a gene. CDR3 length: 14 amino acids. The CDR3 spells CASALAGGVNEQFF. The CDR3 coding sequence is TGTGCCAGTGCACTAGCGGGAGGGGTCAATGAGCAGTTCTTC.

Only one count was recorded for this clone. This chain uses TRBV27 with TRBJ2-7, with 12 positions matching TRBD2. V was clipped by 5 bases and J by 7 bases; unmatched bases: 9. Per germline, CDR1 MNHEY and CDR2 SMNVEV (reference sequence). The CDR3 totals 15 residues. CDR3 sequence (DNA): TGTGCCAGCAGTCTAGCGGGAGGGCCCCCCGGGGAGCAGTACTTC. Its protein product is CASSLAGGPPGEQYF.

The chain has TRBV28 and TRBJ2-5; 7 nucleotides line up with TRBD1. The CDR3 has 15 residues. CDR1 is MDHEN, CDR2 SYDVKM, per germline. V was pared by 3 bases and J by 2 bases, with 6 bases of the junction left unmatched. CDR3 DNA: TGTGCCAGCAGTTTTGACAGGGTCTCGCAAGAGACCCAGTACTTC. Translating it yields CASSFDRVSQETQYF.

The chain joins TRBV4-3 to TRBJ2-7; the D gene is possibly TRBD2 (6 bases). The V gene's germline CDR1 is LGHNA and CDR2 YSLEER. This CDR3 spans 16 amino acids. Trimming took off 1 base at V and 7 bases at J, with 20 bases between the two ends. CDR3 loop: CASSQGVVAAEGEQYF. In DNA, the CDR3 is TGCGCCAGCAGCCAAGGGGTCGTAGCGGCCGAGGGGGAGCAGTACTTC.

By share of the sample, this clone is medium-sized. The CDR3 region has the DNA TGTGCCAGCACCGAACCGGACAGGGGAAGCGGGGAGCTGTTTTTT. Translated, it gives CASTEPDRGSGELFF. The chain joins TRBV6-1 to TRBJ2-2; 9 bases are shared with TRBD1. In germline, CDR1 is MNHNS, CDR2 SASEGT. CDR3 length: 15 amino acids. V lost 7 bases, J lost 7 bases, and 10 bases stayed unmatched.

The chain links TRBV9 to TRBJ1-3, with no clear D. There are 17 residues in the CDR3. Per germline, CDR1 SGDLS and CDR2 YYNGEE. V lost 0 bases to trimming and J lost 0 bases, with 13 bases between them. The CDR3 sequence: CASSVGWRSLSGNTIYF. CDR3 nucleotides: TGTGCCAGCAGCGTAGGCTGGAGGTCGCTCTCTGGAAACACCATATATTTT.

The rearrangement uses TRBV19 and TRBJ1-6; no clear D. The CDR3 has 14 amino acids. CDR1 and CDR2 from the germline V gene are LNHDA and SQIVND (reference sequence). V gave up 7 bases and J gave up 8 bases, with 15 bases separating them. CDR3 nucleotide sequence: TGTGCCAGTAAGGAGGGAATTCATCATTCACCCCTCCACTTT. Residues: CASKEGIHHSPLHF.

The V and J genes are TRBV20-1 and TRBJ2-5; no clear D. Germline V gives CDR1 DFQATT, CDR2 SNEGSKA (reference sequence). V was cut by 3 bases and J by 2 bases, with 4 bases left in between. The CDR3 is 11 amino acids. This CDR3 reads CSASEQETQYF. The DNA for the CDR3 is TGCAGTGCTAGTGAGCAAGAGACCCAGTACTTC.

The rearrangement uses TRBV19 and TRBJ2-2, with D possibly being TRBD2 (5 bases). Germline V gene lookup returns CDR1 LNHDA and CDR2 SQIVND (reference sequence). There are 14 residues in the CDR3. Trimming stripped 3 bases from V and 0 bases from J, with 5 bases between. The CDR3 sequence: CASSIGANTGELFF. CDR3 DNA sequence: TGTGCCAGTAGTATCGGGGCGAACACCGGGGAGCTGTTTTTT.

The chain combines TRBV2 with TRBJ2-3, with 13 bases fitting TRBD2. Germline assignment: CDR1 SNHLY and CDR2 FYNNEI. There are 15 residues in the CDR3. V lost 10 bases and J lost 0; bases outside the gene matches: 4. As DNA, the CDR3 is TGTGCCAATACTAGCGGGAGGGAGAGCACAGATACGCAGTATTTT. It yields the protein CANTSGRESTDTQYF.

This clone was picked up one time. Written as DNA, the CDR3 is TGTGCCAGCAGCCCCAGGGTGTCTTCTGGGGCCAACGTCCTGACTTTC. This translates into CASSPRVSSGANVLTF. This chain links TRBV11-1 with TRBJ2-6; a possible D gene is TRBD1 (5 bases). CDR1 is SGHAT, CDR2 FQDESV, per germline (reference sequence). The CDR3 spans 16 residues. The V end lost 5 bases, the J end lost 1 base, and 12 bases lay between the germline ends.

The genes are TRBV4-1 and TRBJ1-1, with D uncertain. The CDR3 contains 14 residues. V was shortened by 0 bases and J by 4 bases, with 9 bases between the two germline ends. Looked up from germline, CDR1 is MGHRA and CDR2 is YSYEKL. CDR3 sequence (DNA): TGCGCCAGCAGCCAAGATGCTAGCTTCACTGAAGCTTTCTTT. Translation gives CASSQDASFTEAFF.

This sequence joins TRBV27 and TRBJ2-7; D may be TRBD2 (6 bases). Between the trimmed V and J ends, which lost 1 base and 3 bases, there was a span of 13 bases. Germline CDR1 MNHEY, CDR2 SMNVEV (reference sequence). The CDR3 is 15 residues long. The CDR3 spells CASSLFGGGVYEQYF. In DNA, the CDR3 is TGTGCCAGCAGTTTATTCGGGGGAGGAGTCTACGAGCAGTACTTC.

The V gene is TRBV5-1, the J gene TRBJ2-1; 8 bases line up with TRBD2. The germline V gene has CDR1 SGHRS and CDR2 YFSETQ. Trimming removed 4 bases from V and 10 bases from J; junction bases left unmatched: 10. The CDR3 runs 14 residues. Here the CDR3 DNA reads TGCGCCAGCAGCCTAACTAGCGGTCTTATAGAGCAGTTCTTC. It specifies CASSLTSGLIEQFF.

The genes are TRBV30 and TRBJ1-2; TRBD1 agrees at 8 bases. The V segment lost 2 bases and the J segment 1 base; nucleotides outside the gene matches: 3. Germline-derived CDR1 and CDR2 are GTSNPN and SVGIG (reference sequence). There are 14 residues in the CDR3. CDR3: CAWSRTGSNYGYTF. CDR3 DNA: TGTGCCTGGAGTCGGACAGGGAGTAACTATGGCTACACCTTC.

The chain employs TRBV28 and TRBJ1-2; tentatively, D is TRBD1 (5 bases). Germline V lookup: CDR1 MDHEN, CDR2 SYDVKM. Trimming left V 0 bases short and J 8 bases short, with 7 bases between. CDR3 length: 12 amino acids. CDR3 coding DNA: TGTGCCAGCAGTTTATGGCGGGGCGGCTACACCTTC. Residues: CASSLWRGGYTF.

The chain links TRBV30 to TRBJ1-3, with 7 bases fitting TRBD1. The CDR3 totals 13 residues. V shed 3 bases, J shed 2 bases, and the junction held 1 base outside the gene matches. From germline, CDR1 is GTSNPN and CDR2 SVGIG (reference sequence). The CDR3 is CAWRGTAGNTIYF. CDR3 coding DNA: TGTGCCTGGAGAGGGACAGCTGGAAACACCATATATTTT.

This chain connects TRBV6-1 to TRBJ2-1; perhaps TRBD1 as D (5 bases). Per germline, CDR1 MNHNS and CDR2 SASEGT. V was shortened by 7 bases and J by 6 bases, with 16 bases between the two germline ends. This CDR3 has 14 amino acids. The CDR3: CASTRTGSGNEQFF. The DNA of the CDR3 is TGTGCCAGCACTAGAACAGGTTCGGGCAATGAGCAGTTCTTC.